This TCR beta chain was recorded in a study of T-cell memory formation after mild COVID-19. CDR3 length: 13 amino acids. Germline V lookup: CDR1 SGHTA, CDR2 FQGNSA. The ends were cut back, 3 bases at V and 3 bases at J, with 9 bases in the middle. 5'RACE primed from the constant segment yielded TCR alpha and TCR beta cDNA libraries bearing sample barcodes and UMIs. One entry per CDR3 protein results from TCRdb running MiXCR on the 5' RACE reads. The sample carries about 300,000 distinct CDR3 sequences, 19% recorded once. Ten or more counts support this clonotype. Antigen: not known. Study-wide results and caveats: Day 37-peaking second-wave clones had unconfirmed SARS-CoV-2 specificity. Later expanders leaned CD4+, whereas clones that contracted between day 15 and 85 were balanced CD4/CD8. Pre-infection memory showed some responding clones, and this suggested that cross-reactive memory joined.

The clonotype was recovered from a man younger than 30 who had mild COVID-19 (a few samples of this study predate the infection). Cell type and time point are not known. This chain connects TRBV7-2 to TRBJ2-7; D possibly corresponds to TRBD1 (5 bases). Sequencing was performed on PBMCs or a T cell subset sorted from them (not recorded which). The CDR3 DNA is TGTGCCAGCAGCTTTCGTAGGGGCTACGAGCAGTACTTC. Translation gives CASSFRRGYEQYF.